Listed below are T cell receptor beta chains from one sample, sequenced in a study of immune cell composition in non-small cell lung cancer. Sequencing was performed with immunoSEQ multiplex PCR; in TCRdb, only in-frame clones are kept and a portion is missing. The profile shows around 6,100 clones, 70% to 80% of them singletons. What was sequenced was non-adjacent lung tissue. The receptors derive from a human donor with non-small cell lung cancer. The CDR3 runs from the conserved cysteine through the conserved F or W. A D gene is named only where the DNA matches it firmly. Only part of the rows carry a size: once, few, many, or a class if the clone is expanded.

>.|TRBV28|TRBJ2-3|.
TGTGCCAGCGGAACAGCAGATACGCAGTATTTT
CASGTADTQYF
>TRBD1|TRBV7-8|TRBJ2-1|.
TGTGCCAGCAGCTTAGCGGAGACAGGGTTAGGCAATGAGCAGTTCTTC
CASSLAETGLGNEQFF
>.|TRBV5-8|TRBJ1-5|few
TGTGCCAGCAGCTTGCAGTACAATCAGCCCCAGCATTTT
CASSLQYNQPQHF
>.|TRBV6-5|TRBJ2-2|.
TGTGCCAGCAGTTACGGGTTGGGGACTGGGGAGCTGTTTTTT
CASSYGLGTGELFF
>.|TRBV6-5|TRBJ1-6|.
TGTGCCAGCAGTTCCGAAGGGGCCTCCGATTCTCCCCTCCACTTT
CASSSEGASDSPLHF
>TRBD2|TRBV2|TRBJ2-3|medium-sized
TGTGCCAGCAGGTTGGAGGGGCTAGCGGGGGAAGATACGCAGTATTTT
CASRLEGLAGEDTQYF
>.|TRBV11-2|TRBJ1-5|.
TGTGCCAGCAGCGCCCTGGCCTATCAGCCCCAGCATTTT
CASSALAYQPQHF
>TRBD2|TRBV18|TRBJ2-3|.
TGTGCCAGCTCCCCGACTAGCGGGGGCACAGATACGCAGTATTTT
CASSPTSGGTDTQYF
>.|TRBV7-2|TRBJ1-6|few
TGTGCCAGCAGCTTAAGGGGGACACTTTCACCCCTCCACTTT
CASSLRGTLSPLHF
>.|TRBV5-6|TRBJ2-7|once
TGTGCCAGCAGCTTAGGGGGAAAGCAGTACTTC
CASSLGGKQYF
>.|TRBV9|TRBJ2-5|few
TGTGCCAGCAGCGTAGCAAGCGGTCAAGAGACCCAGTACTTC
CASSVASGQETQYF
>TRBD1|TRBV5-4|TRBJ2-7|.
TGTGCCAGCAGCCAACGGGACAGGGGTCTCTACGAGCAGTACTTC
CASSQRDRGLYEQYF
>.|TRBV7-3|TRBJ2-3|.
TGTGCCAGCAGCTTAACCGCAACCGGGGGTACGCAGTATTTT
CASSLTATGGTQYF
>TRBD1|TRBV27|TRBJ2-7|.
TGTGCCAGCAGTTCCCCGGGACAGGCGACCTACGAGCAGTACTTC
CASSSPGQATYEQYF
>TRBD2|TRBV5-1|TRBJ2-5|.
TGCGCCAGCAGCCCGAAGACTAGCGGGAGCCAAGAGACCCAGTACTTC
CASSPKTSGSQETQYF
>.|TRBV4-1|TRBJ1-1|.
TGCGCCAGCAGCCAAGTCGGGTTTACTGAAGCTTTCTTT
CASSQVGFTEAFF
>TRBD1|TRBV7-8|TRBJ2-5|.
TGTGCCAGCAGCTTCCACAGGGGGCAAGAGACCCAGTACTTC
CASSFHRGQETQYF
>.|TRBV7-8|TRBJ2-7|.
TGTGCCAGCAGCTCTTTACAGGAGTTCTACGAGCAGTACTTC
CASSSLQEFYEQYF
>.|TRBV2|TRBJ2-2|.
TGTGCCAGCAGGGGGAGGGGGGCGAACACCGGGGAGCTGTTTTTT
CASRGRGANTGELFF
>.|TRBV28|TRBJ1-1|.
TGTGCCAGCAGTTTTGAAGGGGGGGCAGGTGAAGCTTTCTTT
CASSFEGGAGEAFF
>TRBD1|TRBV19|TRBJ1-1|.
TGTGCCAGTAGCTGGGACAGAAACACTGAAGCTTTCTTT
CASSWDRNTEAFF
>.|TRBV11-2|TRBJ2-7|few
TGTGCCAGCAGCTTAGACTTAGCAGAGCAGTACTTC
CASSLDLAEQYF
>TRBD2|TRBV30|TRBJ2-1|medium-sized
TGTGCCTGGGGAGGAGTAAGCGGGGCCTACAATGAGCAGTTCTTC
CAWGGVSGAYNEQFF
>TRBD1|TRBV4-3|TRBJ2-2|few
TGCGCCAGCAGCCAACGACAGGGCGAGTGGGAGCTGTTTTTT
CASSQRQGEWELFF
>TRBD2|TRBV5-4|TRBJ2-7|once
TGTGCCAGCAGCTTGGAGCTAGCGGGGGCTTCCTACGAGCAGTACTTC
CASSLELAGASYEQYF
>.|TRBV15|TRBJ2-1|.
TGTGCCACCAGCAGAGATTTGAGCTCCTACAATGAGCAGTTCTTC
CATSRDLSSYNEQFF
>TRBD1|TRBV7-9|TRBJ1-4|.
TGTGCCAGCAGCTTTGGCACGGGACAGGGAAGTGAAAAACTGTTTTTT
CASSFGTGQGSEKLFF
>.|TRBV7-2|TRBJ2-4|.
TGTGCCAGCAGCGTCTCCGGGACTCCCAAAAACATTCAGTACTTC
CASSVSGTPKNIQYF
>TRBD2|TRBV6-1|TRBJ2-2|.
TGTGCCAGCAGTGTCCTAGCGGGAGAGACCGGGGAGCTGTTTTTT
CASSVLAGETGELFF
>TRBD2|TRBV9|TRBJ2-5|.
TGTGCCAGCAGCCCCCGTAGTAGCGGGGAAGAGACCCAGTACTTC
CASSPRSSGEETQYF
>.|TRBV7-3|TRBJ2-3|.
TGTGCCAGCAGCTTAGGCCAGGGGTACGATACGCAGTATTTT
CASSLGQGYDTQYF
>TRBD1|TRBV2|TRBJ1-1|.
TGTGCCGACAACAGGGGGCACGGGACTGAAGCTTTCTTT
CADNRGHGTEAFF
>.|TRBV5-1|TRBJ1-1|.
TGCGCCAGCAGCGCCCAAGGAGGGAACACTGAAGCTTTCTTT
CASSAQGGNTEAFF
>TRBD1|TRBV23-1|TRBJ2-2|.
TGCGCCAGCAGTCAATCGAGAACCGGGACAGGAGTTTACGGGGAGCTGTTTTTT
CASSQSRTGTGVYGELFF
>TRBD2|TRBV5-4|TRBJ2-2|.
TGTGCCAGCAGCTCGCCTTCTAGCGGGGGGCAGGGGGAGCTGTTTTTT
CASSSPSSGGQGELFF
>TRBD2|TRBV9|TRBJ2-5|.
TGTGCCAGCAGCGTAGTCCAAGCGGGGCCCCAAGAGACCCAGTACTTC
CASSVVQAGPQETQYF
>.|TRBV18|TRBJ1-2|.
TGTGCCAGCTCACCGGCAAATACTAACTATGGCTACACCTTC
CASSPANTNYGYTF
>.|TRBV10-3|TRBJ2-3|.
TGTGCCACCTCGGACTCCTCAGCGCAGTATTTT
CATSDSSAQYF
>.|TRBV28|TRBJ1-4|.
TGTGCCAGCAGTTTATCCAGGCCGAGCGGGGAAAAACTGTTTTTT
CASSLSRPSGEKLFF
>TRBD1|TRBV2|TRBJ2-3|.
TGTGCCAGCAGTACGACAGGGGGCGAAGATACGCAGTATTTT
CASSTTGGEDTQYF
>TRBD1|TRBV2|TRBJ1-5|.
TGTGCCAGCAGTGAAGAGGGACAGGGACATGGCAATCAGCCCCAGCATTTT
CASSEEGQGHGNQPQHF
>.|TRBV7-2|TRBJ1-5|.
TGTGCCAGCAGCCGGGGGGGGCCCCAGCATTTT
CASSRGGPQHF
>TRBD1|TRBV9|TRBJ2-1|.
TGTGCCAGCAGCGCCCGACAGGGCAATGAGCAGTTCTTC
CASSARQGNEQFF
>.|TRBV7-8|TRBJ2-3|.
TGTGCCAGCAGCTCCCGGGAGCGAGATACGCAGTATTTT
CASSSRERDTQYF
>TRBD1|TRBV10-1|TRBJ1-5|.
TGCGCCATTCCTGGGGCCAGGGGGCCCCCATATAGCAATCAGCCCCAGCATTTT
CAIPGARGPPYSNQPQHF
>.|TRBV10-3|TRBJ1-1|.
TGTGCCAGCAGAGGCGGAAGAGCTGAAGCTTTCTTT
CASRGGRAEAFF
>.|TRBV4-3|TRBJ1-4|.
TGCGCCAGCAGCCAAGATCTGTTGCGGGGCGTGGGGGAAAAACTGTTTTTT
CASSQDLLRGVGEKLFF
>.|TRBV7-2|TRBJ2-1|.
TGTGCCAGCAGCTCCCAGCGGGTCGAGCAGTTCTTC
CASSSQRVEQFF
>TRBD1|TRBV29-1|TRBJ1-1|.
TGCAGCGCCCGACAGGGGGCGAACACTGAAGCTTTCTTT
CSARQGANTEAFF
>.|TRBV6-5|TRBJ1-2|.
TGTGCCAGCAGGGGGGGAAATGGCTACACCTTC
CASRGGNGYTF
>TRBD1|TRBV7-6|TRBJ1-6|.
TGTGCCAGCAGCTTAGGGCAGGGGGATAATTCACCCCTCCACTTT
CASSLGQGDNSPLHF
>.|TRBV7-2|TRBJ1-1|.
TGTGCCACCGCCCACCAGGGGCGGGGGGGCACTGAAGCTTTCTTT
CATAHQGRGGTEAFF
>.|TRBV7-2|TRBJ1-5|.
TGTGCCAGCAGCTTAGGAGGTCGCGGGTCCCATCAGCCCCAGCATTTT
CASSLGGRGSHQPQHF
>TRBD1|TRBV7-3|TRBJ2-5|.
TGTGCCAGCAGCATATCAGGGGGCCTTCAAGAGACCCAGTACTTC
CASSISGGLQETQYF
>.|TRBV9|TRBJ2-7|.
TGTGCCAGCAGCGTAGGGCCAAACGAGGCTTACGAGCAGTACTTC
CASSVGPNEAYEQYF
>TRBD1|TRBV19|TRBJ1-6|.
TGTGCCAGTAGTCAACCAACCGGACAGGGGGTATATTCTGGTTCACCCCTCCACTTT
CASSQPTGQGVYSGSPLHF